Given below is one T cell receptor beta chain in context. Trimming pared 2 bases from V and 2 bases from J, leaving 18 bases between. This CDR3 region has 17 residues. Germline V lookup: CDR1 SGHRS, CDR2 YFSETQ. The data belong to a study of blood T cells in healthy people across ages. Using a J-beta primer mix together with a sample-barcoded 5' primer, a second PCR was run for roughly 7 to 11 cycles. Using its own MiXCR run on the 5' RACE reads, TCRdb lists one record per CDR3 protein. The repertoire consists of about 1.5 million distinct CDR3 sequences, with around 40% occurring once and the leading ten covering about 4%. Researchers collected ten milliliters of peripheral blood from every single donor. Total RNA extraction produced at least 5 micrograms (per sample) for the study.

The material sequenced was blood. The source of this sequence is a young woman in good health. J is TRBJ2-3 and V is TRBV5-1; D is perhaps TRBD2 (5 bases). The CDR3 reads CASSFRRGLRHTDTQYF. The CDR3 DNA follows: TGCGCCAGCAGCTTTAGACGCGGGCTACGGCACACAGATACGCAGTATTTT.